Presented here are 15 T cell receptor beta chains from one specimen sequenced in a study of post-analysis software for immune sequencing data (dated by TCRdb to the mid-2010s). The paper as a whole reports these results and caveats: A few TRBV segments, including TRBV5-6, TRBV5-1 and TRBV20-1, were significantly more frequent in patients than controls.

Their recognized antigens are unknown. Preparation of the library involved PCR. Sequencing was performed on an Illumina HiSeq 2500. Unique molecular identifiers were incorporated into TCR beta cDNA libraries to reduce PCR and sequencing biases. TCRdb reprocessed the public reads (quality trimming at Q25 with fastp, clone calling with MiXCR) and kept in-frame beta chains. Every distinct CDR3 protein forms one entry, paired with its most common genes and DNA. The sample contains hundreds of thousands of distinct CDR3 sequences, roughly 47% of them found a single time. More than 1.5% of the sample comes from the top ten. Sequenced sample: blood. Receptors were obtained from a girl between 5 and 17 years old with multiple sclerosis.

A remark on this clonotype: It is likely a read error, because the conserved phenylalanine at the end of the CDR3 is missing. The chain has TRBV19 and TRBJ1-5; D call uncertain. CDR3 length: 14 residues. Germline V gene data show CDR1 as LNHDA and CDR2 as SQIVND (reference sequence). Trimming shortened V by 10 bases and J by 5 bases, and 18 bases separated the two germline ends. DNA of the CDR3: TGTGCCACCGGCGCTAGGGCGGCCCATCAGCCCCAGCATGTT. It is translated as CATGARAAHQPQHV.

The J gene is TRBJ2-2, the V gene TRBV12-3 or TRBV12-4; D call uncertain. This CDR3 spans 15 amino acids. V lost 2 bases to trimming and J lost 0 bases, with 7 bases between them. CDR3 DNA: TGTGCCAGCAGTTTAACTTACACGAACACCGGGGAGCTGTTTTTT. Protein product: CASSLTYTNTGELFF.

In regard to this clonotype: Just one base apart from a much larger clone, this may be a read error. The chain carries TRBV27 and TRBJ2-1, with a tentative D call TRBD2 (5 bases). CDR1 and CDR2 (germline): MNHEY, SMNVEV (reference sequence). V lost 6 bases to trimming and J lost 4 bases, with 22 bases between them. CDR3 length: 17 residues. CDR3 nucleotides: TGTGCCAGCAGACCCAAGGCATGGGAGACACGTTACAATGAGCAGTTCTTC. Translating gives CASRPKAWETRYNEQFF.

The V call is TRBV29-1, the J call TRBJ2-1, with D possibly being TRBD2 (5 bases). Germline assignment: CDR1 SQVTM and CDR2 ANQGSEA. The V end lost 0 bases, the J end lost 7 bases, and 13 bases lay between the germline ends. This CDR3 is built from 14 residues. The CDR3 sequence: CSVEDRASPNEQFF. The CDR3 bases are TGCAGCGTTGAAGATCGGGCTAGCCCAAATGAGCAGTTCTTC.

The table lists this clonotype with a few counts. The J gene is TRBJ2-4, the V gene TRBV6-2 or TRBV6-3, with 11 bases lining up with TRBD2. From germline, CDR1 is MNHEY and CDR2 SVGEGT. Trimming cost V 2 bases and J 0 bases; bases outside gene matches: 6. There are 18 residues in the CDR3. The CDR3 reads CASSYTSGSREAKNIQYF. In DNA form, the CDR3 reads TGTGCCAGCAGTTACACTAGCGGGAGTCGAGAAGCCAAAAACATTCAGTACTTC.

This chain links TRBV6-5 with TRBJ1-1; D gene ambiguous. V was trimmed by 0 bases and J by 1 base, leaving 3 bases between them. CDR3 size: 13 residues. Germline V gene sequence: CDR1 MNHEY, CDR2 SVGAGI. The CDR3 region is CASSYSANTEAFF. In DNA, the CDR3 is TGTGCCAGCAGTTACTCGGCGAACACTGAAGCTTTCTTT.

This clonotype was recorded once. The genes are TRBV11-2 and TRBJ2-1, with TRBD2 matching 7 bases. Losses at the gene ends were 2 bases for V and 6 bases for J; bases not matched to a gene: 1. Germline V CDR1 and CDR2: SGHAT, FQNNGV. The CDR3 sequence is 13 residues long. CDR3 nucleotides: TGTGCCAGCAGCTTAAGGGAGGGCAATGAGCAGTTCTTC. Translating gives CASSLREGNEQFF.

The chain employs TRBV19 and TRBJ1-5; D call uncertain. This CDR3 spans 16 amino acids. V was trimmed by 3 bases and J by 0 bases, leaving 12 bases between them. Looked up from germline, CDR1 is LNHDA and CDR2 is SQIVND (reference sequence). As DNA, the CDR3 is TGTGCCAGTAGTATCCGTGGGGTTTATAGCAATCAGCCCCAGCATTTT. Residues: CASSIRGVYSNQPQHF. Full variable domain (outside the CDR3, taken from reference TRBV19 and TRBJ1-5): DGGITQSPKYLFRKEGQNVTLSCEQNLNHDAMYWYRQDPGQGLRLIYYSQIVNDFQKGDIAEGYSVSREKKESFPLTVTSAQKNPTAFYLCASSIRGVYSNQPQHFGDGTRLSIL.

This clonotype was detected a few times. V and J are TRBV6-1 and TRBJ1-2; unclear D gene. The CDR3 extends over 14 amino acids. V lost 6 bases and J lost 4, with 15 bases in between. Germline-derived CDR1 and CDR2 are MNHNS and SASEGT. CDR3 protein: CASSPQVKGYGYTF. The CDR3 nucleotides read TGTGCCAGCAGCCCTCAAGTCAAAGGCTATGGCTACACCTTC.

This clonotype appeared a few times. The J gene is TRBJ2-5, the V gene TRBV5-1; 7 positions match TRBD2. Per the germline V gene, CDR1 is SGHRS and CDR2 is YFSETQ. The CDR3 is 15 residues long. The J segment lost 5 bases and the V segment lost 1 base, leaving 8 bases of the junction unmatched. This chain's CDR3 is CASSLSSGVGETQYF. CDR3 bases: TGCGCCAGCAGCTTGTCCAGCGGGGTAGGGGAGACCCAGTACTTC. The whole variable domain, remainder taken from reference TRBV5-1 and TRBJ2-5, is KAGVTQTPRYLIKTRGQQVTLSCSPISGHRSVSWYQQTPGQGLQFLFEYFSETQRNKGNFPGRFSGRQFSNSRSEMNVSTLELGDSALYLCASSLSSGVGETQYFGPGTRLLVL.

The chain links TRBV19 to TRBJ1-2, with D perhaps TRBD1 (5 bases). V gave up 1 base and J gave up 5 bases, with 17 bases separating them. The CDR3 loop spans 16 amino acids. The germline V gene has CDR1 LNHDA and CDR2 SQIVND (reference sequence). In DNA, the CDR3 is TGTGCCAGTAGTATAGTCGGGGGGTCCCCCGGGTATGGCTACACCTTC. This translates into CASSIVGGSPGYGYTF.

The chain has TRBV6-1 and TRBJ1-2; 10 nucleotides agree with TRBD1. Germline loops: CDR1 MNHNS, CDR2 SASEGT. CDR3 length: 13 amino acids. The V gene end was trimmed by 7 bases and the J gene end by 4 bases; junction bases not matched to a gene: 3. In DNA form, the CDR3 reads TGTGCCAGCATGCGGACAGGGGGCTATGGCTACACCTTC. As protein: CASMRTGGYGYTF.

The chain uses TRBV6-2 or TRBV6-3 and TRBJ2-7; unclear D gene. The germline gives CDR1 MNHEY, CDR2 SVGEGT. Trimming took off 7 bases at V and 6 bases at J, with 22 bases between the two ends. CDR3 size: 15 residues. CDR3 residues: CASKNDRVSGGEQYF. CDR3 sequence (DNA): TGTGCCAGCAAAAACGACCGGGTCTCTGGCGGCGAGCAGTACTTC.

A few counts support this clonotype. V usage is TRBV2 and J usage is TRBJ2-7; the D is unclear. V was cut by 2 bases and J by 2 bases, with 4 bases left in between. Per the germline V gene, CDR1 is SNHLY and CDR2 is FYNNEI. This CDR3 comprises 12 residues. The CDR3 nucleotides are TGTGCCAGCAGTGAAAGCCCCTACGAGCAGTACTTC. Translation gives CASSESPYEQYF.

Only a few counts were recorded for this clonotype. Compared with germline, one end of the junction differs, possibly owing to a read error. This chain connects TRBV20-1 to TRBJ2-5; 8 nucleotides agree with TRBD2. The CDR3 has 18 residues. Germline assignment: CDR1 DFQATT and CDR2 SNEGSKA (reference sequence). Here the CDR3 reads CSARAVASGSPPKETQYF. Here the CDR3 DNA reads TGTAGTGCTAGAGCCGTGGCTAGCGGGTCACCGCCTAAAGAGACCCAGTACTTC.